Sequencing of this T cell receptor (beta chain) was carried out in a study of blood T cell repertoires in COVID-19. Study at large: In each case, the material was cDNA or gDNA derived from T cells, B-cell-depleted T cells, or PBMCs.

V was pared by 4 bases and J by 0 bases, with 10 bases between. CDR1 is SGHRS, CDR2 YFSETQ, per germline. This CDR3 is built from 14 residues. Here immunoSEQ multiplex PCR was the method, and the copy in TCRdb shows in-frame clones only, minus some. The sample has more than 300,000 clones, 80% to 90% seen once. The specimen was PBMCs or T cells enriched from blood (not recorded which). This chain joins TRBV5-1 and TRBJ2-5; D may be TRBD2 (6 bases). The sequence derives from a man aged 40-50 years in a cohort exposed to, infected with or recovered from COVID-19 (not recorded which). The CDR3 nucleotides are TGCGCCAGCAGCGGAGGGGAGTACCAAGAGACCCAGTACTTC. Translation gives CASSGGEYQETQYF. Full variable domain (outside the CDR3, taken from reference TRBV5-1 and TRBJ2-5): KAGVTQTPRYLIKTRGQQVTLSCSPISGHRSVSWYQQTPGQGLQFLFEYFSETQRNKGNFPGRFSGRQFSNSRSEMNVSTLELGDSALYLCASSGGEYQETQYFGPGTRLLVL.